This TCR beta chain was sequenced for a study of blood T cell repertoires in COVID-19. In the study overall: Collection of acute and convalescent COVID-19 samples took place in the United States, Italy and Spain. From T cells, B-cell-depleted T cells, or PBMCs came the material, which was cDNA or gDNA.

Germline loops: CDR1 SGHDN, CDR2 FVKESK. The V end was cut by 0 bases, the J end by 1 base, with 8 bases between. The CDR3 loop spans 15 amino acids. Seattle's enrolled individuals joined amid active infection and were then monitored longitudinally. Sequenced by immunoSEQ multiplex PCR; TCRdb stores in-frame clones only, minus some. The table shows around 470,000 clones, with roughly 89% occurring only once. The sequenced sample was peripheral blood. The chain joins TRBV14 to TRBJ2-3; D is ambiguous. The TCR comes from a man between 18 and 29 years old with COVID-19, enrolled during active disease. In nucleotides, the CDR3 is TGTGCCAGCAGCCAAGAATTTCGTGGCACAGATACGCAGTATTTT. It yields the protein CASSQEFRGTDTQYF. The complete variable domain, with remaining parts taken from reference TRBV14 and TRBJ2-3, reads EAGVTQFPSHSVIEKGQTVTLRCDPISGHDNLYWYRRVMGKEIKFLLHFVKESKQDESGMPNNRFLAERTGGTYSTLKVQPAELEDSGVYFCASSQEFRGTDTQYFGPGTRLTVL.